The T cell receptor (beta chain) described here comes from a study of blood T cells in healthy people across ages. General study findings and limits: Any conclusive comparison of naive versus antigen-experienced cells was prevented by using unsorted PBMCs.

Trimming removed 4 bases from V and 11 bases from J; junction bases left unmatched: 10. From germline, CDR1 is LGHNA and CDR2 YNFKEQ. The CDR3 is 14 residues long. A word on this clonotype: Antigen: not known.

A sample-barcoded 5' primer and a J-beta primer mix were used in a second PCR of roughly 6 to 11 cycles. Every molecule of cDNA carried a tag from a template-switch adaptor with 12 random nucleotides. TCRdb analysed the 5' RACE reads with MiXCR anew, one entry per CDR3 protein. The data show 1.5 million or so distinct CDR3 sequences, around 39% seen once. The rearrangement uses TRBV4-2 and TRBJ2-7; TRBD2 matches 11 bases. The receptor was derived from a woman between 18 and 29 years old in good health. Sequencing was done on a sample of blood. CDR3 sequence (DNA): TGTGCCAGCAGCCTGGGGACTAGCGGCAGATCGGAGTACTTC. Translated, it gives CASSLGTSGRSEYF.